This T cell receptor (beta chain) was documented in a study of blood T cell repertoires in COVID-19. Study-wide context: The United States, Italy and Spain were the sources of the acute and convalescent COVID-19 samples. From T cells, B-cell-depleted T cells, or PBMCs came the material, which was cDNA or gDNA.

The CDR3 has 16 amino acids. The junction had 7 bases not matched to a gene; V was cut back by 5 bases and J by 2 bases. Germline V CDR1 and CDR2: SGHTA, FQGTGA. Per the study methods: It was from reference gene primer amplification that nucleated cell counts were estimated. Sequencing was performed with immunoSEQ multiplex PCR; in TCRdb, only in-frame clones are kept and a portion is missing. Clone size and the V and J calls come from that table; the DNA yielded D and trimming. The repertoire holds some 240,000 clones, with approximately 78% as singletons. This sequence was found in a woman aged 55-70 years with active or convalescent COVID-19. The rearrangement joins TRBV7-3 to TRBJ2-1; 9 bases agree with TRBD2. Sequenced input: peripheral blood. CDR3 in amino acids: CASSLLGGGAYNEQFF. CDR3 DNA: TGTGCCAGCAGCCTACTGGGCGGGGGGGCCTACAATGAGCAGTTCTTC.